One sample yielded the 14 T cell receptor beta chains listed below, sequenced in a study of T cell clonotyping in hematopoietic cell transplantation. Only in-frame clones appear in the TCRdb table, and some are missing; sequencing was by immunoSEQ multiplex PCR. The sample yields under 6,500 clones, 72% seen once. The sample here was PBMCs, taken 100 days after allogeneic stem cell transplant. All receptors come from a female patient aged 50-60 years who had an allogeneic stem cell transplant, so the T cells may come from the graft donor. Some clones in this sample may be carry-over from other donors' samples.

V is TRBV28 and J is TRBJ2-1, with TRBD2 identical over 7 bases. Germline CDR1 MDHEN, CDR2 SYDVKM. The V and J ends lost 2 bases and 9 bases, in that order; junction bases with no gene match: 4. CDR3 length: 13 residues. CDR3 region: CASSLNWGGEQFF. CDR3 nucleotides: TGTGCCAGCAGTTTAAACTGGGGGGGTGAGCAGTTCTTC.

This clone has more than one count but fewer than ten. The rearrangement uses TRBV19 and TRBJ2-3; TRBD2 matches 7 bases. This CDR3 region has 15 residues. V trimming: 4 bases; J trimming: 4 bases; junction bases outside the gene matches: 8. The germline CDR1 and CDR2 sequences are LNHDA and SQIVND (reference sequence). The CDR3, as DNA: TGTGCCAGTAGTACGGGGGGTTCTAGTGCAGATACGCAGTATTTT. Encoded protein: CASSTGGSSADTQYF.

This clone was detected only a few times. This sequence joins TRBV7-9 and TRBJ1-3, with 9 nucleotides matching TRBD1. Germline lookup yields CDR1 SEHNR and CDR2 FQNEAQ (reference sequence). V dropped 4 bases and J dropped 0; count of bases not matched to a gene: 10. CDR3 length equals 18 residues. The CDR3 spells CASSSPGQGSLSGNTIYF. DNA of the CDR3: TGTGCCAGCAGCTCGCCGGGACAGGGCTCCCTCTCTGGAAACACCATATATTTT.

CDR3 region: CASSRSGEQYF. CDR3 in DNA: TGCGCCAGCAGCCGGTCCGGCGAGCAGTACTTC. This chain joins TRBV4-1 and TRBJ2-7; D is uncertain. The CDR3 is 11 residues long. The germline V and J ends were trimmed by 4 bases and 6 bases, with 7 bases remaining between them. Germline CDR1 is MGHRA and CDR2 is YSYEKL.

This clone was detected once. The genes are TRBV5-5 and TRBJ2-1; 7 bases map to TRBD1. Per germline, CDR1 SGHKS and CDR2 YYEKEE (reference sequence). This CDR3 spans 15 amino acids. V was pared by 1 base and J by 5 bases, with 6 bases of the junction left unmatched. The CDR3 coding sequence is TGTGCCAGCAGCTTGAACAGGGGAACCAACAATGAGCAGTTCTTC. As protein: CASSLNRGTNNEQFF.

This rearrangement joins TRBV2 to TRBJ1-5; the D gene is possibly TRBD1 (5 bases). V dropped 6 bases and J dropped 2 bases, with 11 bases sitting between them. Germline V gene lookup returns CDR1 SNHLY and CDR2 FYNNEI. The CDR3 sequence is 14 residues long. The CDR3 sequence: CASSRGLGNQPQHF. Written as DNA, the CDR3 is TGTGCCAGCAGCCGGGGCCTCGGCAATCAGCCCCAGCATTTT.

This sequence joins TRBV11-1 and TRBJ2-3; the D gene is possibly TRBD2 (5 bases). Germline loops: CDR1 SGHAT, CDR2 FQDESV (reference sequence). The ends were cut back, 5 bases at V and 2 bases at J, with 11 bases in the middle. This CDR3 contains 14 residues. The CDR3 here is CASSILGSTDTQYF. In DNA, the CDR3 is TGTGCCAGCAGCATACTAGGGTCCACAGATACGCAGTATTTT.

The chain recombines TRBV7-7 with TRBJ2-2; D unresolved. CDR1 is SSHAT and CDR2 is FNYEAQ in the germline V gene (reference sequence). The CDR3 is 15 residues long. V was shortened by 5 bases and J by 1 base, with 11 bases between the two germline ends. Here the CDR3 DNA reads TGTGCCAGCAGCCTCCTTGGGAAGAACACCGGGGAGCTGTTTTTT. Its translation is CASSLLGKNTGELFF.

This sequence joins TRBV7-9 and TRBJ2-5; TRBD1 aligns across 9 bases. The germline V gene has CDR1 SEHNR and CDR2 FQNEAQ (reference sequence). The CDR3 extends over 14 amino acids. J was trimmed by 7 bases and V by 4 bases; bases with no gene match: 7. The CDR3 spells CASSSGQGLGTQYF. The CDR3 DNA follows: TGTGCCAGCAGCTCGGGACAGGGCTTAGGGACCCAGTACTTC.

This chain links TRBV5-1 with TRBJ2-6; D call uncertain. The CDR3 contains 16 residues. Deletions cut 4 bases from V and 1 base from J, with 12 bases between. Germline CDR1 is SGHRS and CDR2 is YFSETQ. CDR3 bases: TGCGCCAGCAGCCGCCTGGGGATTTCTGGGGCCAACGTCCTGACTTTC. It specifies CASSRLGISGANVLTF.

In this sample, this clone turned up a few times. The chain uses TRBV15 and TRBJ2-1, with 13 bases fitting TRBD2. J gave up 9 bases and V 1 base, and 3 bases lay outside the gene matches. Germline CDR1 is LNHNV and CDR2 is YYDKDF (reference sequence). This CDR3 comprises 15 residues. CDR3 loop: CATSRGLAGGTEQFF. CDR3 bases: TGTGCCACCAGCAGAGGACTAGCGGGAGGAACTGAGCAGTTCTTC.

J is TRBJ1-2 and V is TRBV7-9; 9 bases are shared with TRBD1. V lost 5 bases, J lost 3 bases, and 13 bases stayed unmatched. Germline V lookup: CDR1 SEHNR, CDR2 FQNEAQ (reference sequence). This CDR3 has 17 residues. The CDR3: CASSTTGGALADYGYTF. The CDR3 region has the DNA TGTGCCAGCAGCACCACAGGGGGCGCCTTAGCGGACTATGGCTACACCTTC. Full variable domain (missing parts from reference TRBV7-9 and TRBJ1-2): DTGVSQNPRHKITKRGQNVTFRCDPISEHNRLYWYRQTLGQGPEFLTYFQNEAQLEKSRLLSDRFSAERPKGSFSTLEIQRTEQGDSAMYLCASSTTGGALADYGYTFGSGTRLTVV.

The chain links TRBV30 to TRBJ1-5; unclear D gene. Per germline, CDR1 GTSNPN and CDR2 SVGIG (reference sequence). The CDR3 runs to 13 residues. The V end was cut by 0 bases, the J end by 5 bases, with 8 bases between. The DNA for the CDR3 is TGTGCCTGGAGTGTAGGACGGGATCAGCCCCAGCATTTT. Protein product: CAWSVGRDQPQHF.

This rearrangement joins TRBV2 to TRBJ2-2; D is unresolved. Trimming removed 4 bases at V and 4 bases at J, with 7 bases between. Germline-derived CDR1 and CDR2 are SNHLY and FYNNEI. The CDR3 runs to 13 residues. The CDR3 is CASSATPTGELFF. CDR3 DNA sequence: TGTGCCAGCAGTGCGACACCCACCGGGGAGCTGTTTTTT.